This TCR beta chain was captured by sequencing in a study of STAT3 mutations in large granular lymphocyte leukemia. Study overall: More than half of T-LGLL patients received immunosuppressive therapy.

Study-wide results and limits: Every T-cell large granular lymphocyte leukemia patient had at least one immunodominant TCR beta clonotype. All newly emerging clones after therapy were STAT3 wild type. In several patients, dominant TCR clone burden exceeded STAT3 mutant burden, suggesting STAT3 mutation arose secondarily. In some patients, a small highly pathogenic clone possibly went undetected.

The method was immunoSEQ multiplex PCR; TCRdb's version includes in-frame clones alone and lacks a portion of them. Of more than 10,000 clones in the sample, just over 85% are singletons; the top ten hold about 12%. This clone was detected a few times. The antigen is unknown. The source of this sequence is a human donor with T large granular lymphocyte leukemia. Some clones in this sample may be carry-over from other donors' samples. Sequencing was carried out using PBMCs.

The CDR3 reads CASSYLQGNTEAFF. Written as DNA, the CDR3 is TGTGCCAGCAGTTACCTACAGGGTAATACTGAAGCTTTCTTT. V and J are TRBV6-5 and TRBJ1-1; maybe TRBD1 (6 bases). The length of the CDR3 is 14 residues. V was pared by 2 bases and J by 5 bases, with 12 bases between. From germline, CDR1 is MNHEY and CDR2 SVGAGI.